Listed below are T cell receptor beta chains from one sample, sequenced in a study of vaccination effects on CD4 cells after COVID-19. What these receptors recognize is not known. Sequencing used immunoSEQ multiplex PCR; TCRdb keeps in-frame clones, though not all of them. Of about 22,000 clones listed, approximately 70% are singletons. The sample consisted of CD4+ T cells from PBMCs cultured with HCoV-229E spike peptides, taken before COVID-19 vaccination. The receptor source for this set is a human donor who received a COVID-19 vaccine. The CDR3 runs from the conserved cysteine through the conserved F or W.

>TRBJ1-1|TRBV7-9
CASSLGGLRTEAFF
>TRBJ2-2|TRBV5-4
CASSLEGRTGELFF
>TRBJ2-3|TRBV9
CASSVGDGRTTDTQYF
>TRBJ2-5|TRBV5-1
CASSLAMTGGQGTQYF
>TRBJ2-2|TRBV4-2
CASSQGDRANTGELFF
>TRBJ1-5|TRBV12-3/TRBV12-4
CASSLWGNQPQHF
>TRBJ2-7|TRBV7-9
CASSPKVGQKVSYEQYF
>TRBJ2-2|TRBV7-2
CASSLEGNTGELFF
>TRBJ2-5|TRBV9
CASSHGLEGTQYF
>TRBJ2-7|TRBV15
CATSRVERSSYEQYF